This T cell receptor beta chain emerged from a study of T cells after yellow fever vaccination. Across the whole study: Low-cell-number fractions underwent preparation using SMART-Seq v4 Ultra Low Input. Study conclusions and caveats: The booster response re-showed most primary clones: around 96% CD4, 88% CD8. Though it reached lower strength, the secondary response hit its peak faster, day 5 versus 15.

TCRdb re-analysed the 5' RACE reads in MiXCR, keeping a single row per CDR3 protein. The sample consists of under 150,000 distinct CDR3 sequences, approximately 7.7% of them appearing once. This clonotype was counted at least ten times. Its antigen remains unknown. The ends were cut back, 1 base at V and 4 bases at J, with 7 bases in the middle. Per germline, CDR1 LGHNA and CDR2 YSLEER. CDR3 size: 13 residues. The clonotype originates from a man aged 30 to 39 who received the YFV17D yellow fever vaccine. The V gene is TRBV4-3, the J gene TRBJ2-5; a possible D gene is TRBD2 (5 bases). This material consisted of CD4+ T cells sorted from PBMCs, taken 5 days after the yellow fever booster vaccination. CDR3 residues: CASSQGRLETQYF. In nucleotides, the CDR3 is TGCGCCAGCAGCCAAGGGAGGCTAGAGACCCAGTACTTC.